The sequence of this T cell receptor beta chain was determined in a study of blood T cell repertoires in COVID-19. Ages ranged from 18 to 89 years, with residence in 20 to 30 US areas. Participant-reported clinical history was the basis for cohort assignment. TCRdb's table, derived via immunoSEQ multiplex PCR, lists solely in-frame clones and lacks some. The sample has fewer than 350,000 clones, roughly 91% seen once. This clonotype was obtained from a woman aged 40 to 55 with acute COVID-19. Sequencing was performed on PBMCs or T cells enriched from blood (not recorded which).

The CDR3 coding sequence is TGTGCCAGCAGTACCCGGACAGGGTTGAGAACTGAAGCTTTCTTT. It translates to CASSTRTGLRTEAFF. The genes are TRBV6-5 and TRBJ1-1, with TRBD1 identical over 8 bases. This CDR3 region has 15 residues. The junction had 10 bases not matched to a gene; V was cut back by 5 bases and J by 5 bases. Germline lookup yields CDR1 MNHEY and CDR2 SVGAGI.